This T cell receptor (beta chain) stems from a study of T cells in localized non-small cell lung cancer. Findings and caveats of the study: Clonality peaked in uninvolved adjacent lung rather than tumor. Tumor samples were not multi-region, leaving intratumor heterogeneity unexcluded. A median around 57 of the top 100 tumor clones appeared in adjacent lung.

Generated by immunoSEQ multiplex PCR, the TCRdb table keeps only in-frame clones and is missing some. Of approximately 4,600 clones in the sample, approximately 26% were seen once. About this clone itself: As yet, its antigen is unknown.

Germline CDR1 reads MDHEN; CDR2 reads SYDVKM. V lost 6 bases and J lost 7; bases outside the gene matches: 13. This CDR3 is 16 amino acids long. The gene calls are TRBV28 and TRBJ2-1; 9 positions match TRBD2. Source: lung tumor tissue, taken before any cancer treatment. The clonotype originates from a man between 35 and 75 years old with stage II lung adenocarcinoma. CDR3 region: CASSPSGVAGVNEQFF. The DNA for the CDR3 is TGTGCCAGCAGCCCATCGGGGGTAGCGGGGGTAAATGAGCAGTTCTTC.